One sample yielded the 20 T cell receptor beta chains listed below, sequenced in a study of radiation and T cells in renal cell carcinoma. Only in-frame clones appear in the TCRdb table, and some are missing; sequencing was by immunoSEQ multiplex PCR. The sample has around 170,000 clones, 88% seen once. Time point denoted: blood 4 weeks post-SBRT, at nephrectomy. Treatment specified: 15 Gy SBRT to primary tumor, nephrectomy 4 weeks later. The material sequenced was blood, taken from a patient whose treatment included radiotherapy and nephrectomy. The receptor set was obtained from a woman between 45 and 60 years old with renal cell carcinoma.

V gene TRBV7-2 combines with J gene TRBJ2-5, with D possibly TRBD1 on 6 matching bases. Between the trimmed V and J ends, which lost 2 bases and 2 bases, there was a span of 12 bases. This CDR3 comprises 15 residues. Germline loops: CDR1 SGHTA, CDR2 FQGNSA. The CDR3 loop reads CASSLTGYGQETQYF. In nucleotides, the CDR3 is TGTGCCAGCAGCTTAACAGGGTATGGGCAAGAGACCCAGTACTTC.

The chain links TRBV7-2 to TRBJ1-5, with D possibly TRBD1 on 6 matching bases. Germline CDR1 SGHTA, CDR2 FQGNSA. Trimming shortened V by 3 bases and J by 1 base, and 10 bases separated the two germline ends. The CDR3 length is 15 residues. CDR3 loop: CASSFNGQSNQPQHF. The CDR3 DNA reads TGTGCCAGCAGCTTCAACGGACAGAGCAATCAGCCCCAGCATTTT.

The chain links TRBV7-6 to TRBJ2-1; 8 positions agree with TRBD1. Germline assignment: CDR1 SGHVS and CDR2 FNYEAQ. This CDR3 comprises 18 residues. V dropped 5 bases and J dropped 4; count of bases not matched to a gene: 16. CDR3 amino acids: CASSRHPYTGTGYNEQFF. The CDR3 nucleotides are TGTGCCAGCAGCCGTCACCCGTATACCGGGACAGGTTACAATGAGCAGTTCTTC.

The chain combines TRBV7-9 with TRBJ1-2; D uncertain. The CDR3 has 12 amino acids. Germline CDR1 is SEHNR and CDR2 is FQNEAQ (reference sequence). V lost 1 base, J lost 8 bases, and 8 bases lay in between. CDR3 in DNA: TGTGCCAGCAGCTTAGAAGGTATAGGCTACACCTTC. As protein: CASSLEGIGYTF.

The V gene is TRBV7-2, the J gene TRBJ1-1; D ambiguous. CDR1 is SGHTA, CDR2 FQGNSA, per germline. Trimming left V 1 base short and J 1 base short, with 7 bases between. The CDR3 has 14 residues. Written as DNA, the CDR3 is TGTGCCAGCAGCTTAGGCTTTGGGAACACTGAAGCTTTCTTT. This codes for CASSLGFGNTEAFF.

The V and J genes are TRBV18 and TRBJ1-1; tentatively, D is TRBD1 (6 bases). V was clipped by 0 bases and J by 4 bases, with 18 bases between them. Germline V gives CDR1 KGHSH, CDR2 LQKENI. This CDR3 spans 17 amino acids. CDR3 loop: CASSPPRGGVSVTEAFF. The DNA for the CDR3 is TGTGCCAGCTCACCACCCAGGGGTGGTGTTTCGGTCACTGAAGCTTTCTTT.

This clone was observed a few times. CDR3 nucleotide sequence: TGTGCCAGCAGCTTAGCGACTAGCCAGGATACGCAGTATTTT. Protein: CASSLATSQDTQYF. The V call is TRBV7-9, the J call TRBJ2-3; 7 nucleotides agree with TRBD2. This CDR3 has 14 residues. The germline V gene encodes CDR1 SEHNR and CDR2 FQNEAQ (reference sequence). The J segment lost 6 bases and the V segment lost 0 bases, leaving 3 bases of the junction unmatched.

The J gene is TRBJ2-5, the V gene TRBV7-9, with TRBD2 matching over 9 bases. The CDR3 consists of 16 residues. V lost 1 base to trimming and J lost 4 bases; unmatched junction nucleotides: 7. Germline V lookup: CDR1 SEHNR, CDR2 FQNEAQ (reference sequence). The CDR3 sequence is CASSLEVAGDTETQYF. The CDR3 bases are TGTGCCAGCAGCTTAGAGGTAGCGGGGGATACAGAGACCCAGTACTTC.

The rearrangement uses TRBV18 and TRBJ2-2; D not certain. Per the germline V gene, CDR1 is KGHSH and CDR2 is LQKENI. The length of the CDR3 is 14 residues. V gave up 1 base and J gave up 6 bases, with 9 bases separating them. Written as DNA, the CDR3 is TGTGCCAGCTCACCACTGGTTGGTCCCGGGGAGCTGTTTTTT. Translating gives CASSPLVGPGELFF.

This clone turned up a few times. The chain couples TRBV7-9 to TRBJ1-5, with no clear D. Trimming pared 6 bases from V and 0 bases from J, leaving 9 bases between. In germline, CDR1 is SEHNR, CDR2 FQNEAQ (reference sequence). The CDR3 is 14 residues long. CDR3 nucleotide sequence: TGTGCCAGCAGTGAGACGGATAGCAATCAGCCCCAGCATTTT. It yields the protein CASSETDSNQPQHF.

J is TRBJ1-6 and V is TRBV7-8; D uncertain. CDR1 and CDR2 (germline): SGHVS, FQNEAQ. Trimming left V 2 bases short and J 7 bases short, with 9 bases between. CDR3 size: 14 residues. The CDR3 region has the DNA TGTGCCAGCAGCTTAAACGCGGTCAATTCACCCCTCCACTTT. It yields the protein CASSLNAVNSPLHF. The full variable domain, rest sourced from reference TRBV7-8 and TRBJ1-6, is GAGVSQSPRYKVAKRGQDVALRCDPISGHVSLFWYQQALGQGPEFLTYFQNEAQLDKSGLPSDRFFAERPEGSVSTLKIQRTQQEDSAVYLCASSLNAVNSPLHFGNGTRLTVT.

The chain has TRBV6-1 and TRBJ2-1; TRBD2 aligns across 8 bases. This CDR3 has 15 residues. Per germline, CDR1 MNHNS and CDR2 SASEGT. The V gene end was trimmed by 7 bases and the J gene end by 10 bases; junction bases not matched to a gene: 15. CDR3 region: CASNPLRGGYLEQFF. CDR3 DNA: TGTGCCAGCAACCCTCTCCGGGGGGGATATTTGGAGCAGTTCTTC.

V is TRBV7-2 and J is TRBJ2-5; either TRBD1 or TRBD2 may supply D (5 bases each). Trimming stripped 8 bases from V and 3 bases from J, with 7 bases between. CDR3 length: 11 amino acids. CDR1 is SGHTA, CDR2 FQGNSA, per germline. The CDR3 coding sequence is TGTGCCAGCTTGGGGGAAGAGACCCAGTACTTC. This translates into CASLGEETQYF.

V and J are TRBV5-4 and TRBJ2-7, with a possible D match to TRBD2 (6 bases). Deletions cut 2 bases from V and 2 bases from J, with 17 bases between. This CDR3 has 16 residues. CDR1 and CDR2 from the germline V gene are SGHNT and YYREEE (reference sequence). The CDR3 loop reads CASSFNSGTGPYEQYF. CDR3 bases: TGTGCCAGCAGCTTTAACTCCGGGACTGGACCCTACGAGCAGTACTTC.

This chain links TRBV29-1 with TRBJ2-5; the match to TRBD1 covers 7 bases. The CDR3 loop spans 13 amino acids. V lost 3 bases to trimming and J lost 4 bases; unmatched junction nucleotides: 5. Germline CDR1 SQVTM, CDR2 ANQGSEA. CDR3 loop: CSVELTGLETQYF. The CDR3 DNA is TGCAGCGTTGAGCTGACAGGGCTAGAGACCCAGTACTTC.

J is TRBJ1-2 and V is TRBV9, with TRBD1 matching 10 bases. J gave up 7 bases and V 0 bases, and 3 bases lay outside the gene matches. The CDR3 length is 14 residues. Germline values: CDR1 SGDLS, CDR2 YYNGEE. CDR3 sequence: CASSVGTGGGGYTF. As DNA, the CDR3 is TGTGCCAGCAGCGTAGGGACAGGGGGTGGTGGCTACACCTTC.

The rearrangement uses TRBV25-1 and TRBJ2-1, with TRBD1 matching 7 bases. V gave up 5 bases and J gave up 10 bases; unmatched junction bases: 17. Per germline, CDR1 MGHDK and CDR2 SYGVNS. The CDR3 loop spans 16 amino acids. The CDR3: CASSQTRQGERGEQFF. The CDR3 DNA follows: TGTGCCAGCAGTCAAACGCGACAGGGTGAACGCGGGGAGCAGTTCTTC.

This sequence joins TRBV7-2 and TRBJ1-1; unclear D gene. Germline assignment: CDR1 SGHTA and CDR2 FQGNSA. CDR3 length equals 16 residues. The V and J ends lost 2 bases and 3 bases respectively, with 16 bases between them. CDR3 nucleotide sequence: TGTGCCAGCAGCTTAAGTCTAGGGAATAAGTACACTGAAGCTTTCTTT. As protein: CASSLSLGNKYTEAFF. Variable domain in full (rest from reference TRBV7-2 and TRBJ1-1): GAGVSQSPSNKVTEKGKDVELRCDPISGHTALYWYRQSLGQGLEFLIYFQGNSAPDKSGLPSDRFSAERTGGSVSTLTIQRTQQEDSAVYLCASSLSLGNKYTEAFFGQGTRLTVV.

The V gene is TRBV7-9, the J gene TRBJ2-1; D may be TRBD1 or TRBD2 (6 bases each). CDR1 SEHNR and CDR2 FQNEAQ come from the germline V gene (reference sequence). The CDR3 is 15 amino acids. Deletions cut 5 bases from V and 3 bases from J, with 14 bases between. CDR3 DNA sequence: TGTGCCAGCAGCCTGGGGGGCATGGGCTACAATGAGCAGTTCTTC. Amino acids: CASSLGGMGYNEQFF.

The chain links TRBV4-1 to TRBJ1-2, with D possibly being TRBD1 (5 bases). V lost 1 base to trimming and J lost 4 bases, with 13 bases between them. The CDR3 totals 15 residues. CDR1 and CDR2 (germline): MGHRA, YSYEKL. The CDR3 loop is CASSQGRGGTYGYTF. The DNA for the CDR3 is TGCGCCAGCAGCCAAGGTCGGGGGGGAACCTATGGCTACACCTTC.